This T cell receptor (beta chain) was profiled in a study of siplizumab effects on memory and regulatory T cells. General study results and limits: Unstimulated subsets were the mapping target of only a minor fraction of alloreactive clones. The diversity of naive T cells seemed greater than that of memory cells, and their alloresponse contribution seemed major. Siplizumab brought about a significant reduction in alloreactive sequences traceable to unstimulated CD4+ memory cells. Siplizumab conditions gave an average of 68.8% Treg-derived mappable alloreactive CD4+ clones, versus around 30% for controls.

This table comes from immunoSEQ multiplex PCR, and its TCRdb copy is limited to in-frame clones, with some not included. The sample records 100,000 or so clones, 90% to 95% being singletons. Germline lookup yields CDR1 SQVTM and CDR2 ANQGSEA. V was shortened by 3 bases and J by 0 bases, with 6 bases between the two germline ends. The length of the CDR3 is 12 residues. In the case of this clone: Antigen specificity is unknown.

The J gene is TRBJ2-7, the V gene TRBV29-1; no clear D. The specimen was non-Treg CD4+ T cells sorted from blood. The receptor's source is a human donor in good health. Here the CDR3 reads CSVEGFSYEQYF. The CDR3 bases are TGCAGCGTTGAGGGATTCTCCTACGAGCAGTACTTC.